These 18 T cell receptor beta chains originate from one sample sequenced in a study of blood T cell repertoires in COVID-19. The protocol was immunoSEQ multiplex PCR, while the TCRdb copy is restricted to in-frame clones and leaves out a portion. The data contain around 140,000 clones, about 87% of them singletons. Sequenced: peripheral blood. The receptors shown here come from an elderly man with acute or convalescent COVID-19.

The CDR3 protein is CASSPGNSGNTIYF. Written as DNA, the CDR3 is TGTGCCAGCAGTCCAGGGAACTCTGGAAACACCATATATTTT. The rearrangement uses TRBV9 and TRBJ1-3, with a tentative D call TRBD1 (5 bases). CDR1 SGDLS and CDR2 YYNGEE come from the germline V gene. There are 14 residues in the CDR3. Trimming shortened V by 5 bases and J by 0 bases, and 9 bases separated the two germline ends. Filled out from reference TRBV9 and TRBJ1-3, the complete variable domain reads DSGVTQTPKHLITATGQRVTLRCSPRSGDLSVYWYQQSLDQGLQFLIQYYNGEERAKGNILERFSAQQFPDLHSELNLSSLELGDSALYFCASSPGNSGNTIYFGEGSWLTVV.

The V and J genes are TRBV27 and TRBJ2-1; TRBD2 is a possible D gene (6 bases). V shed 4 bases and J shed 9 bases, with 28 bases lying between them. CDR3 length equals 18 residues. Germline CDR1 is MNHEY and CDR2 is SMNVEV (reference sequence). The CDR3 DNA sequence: TGTGCCAGCAGTTACGCCGAGTTGCGGAGGGGTTTCGTCTCTGAGCAGTTCTTC. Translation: CASSYAELRRGFVSEQFF.

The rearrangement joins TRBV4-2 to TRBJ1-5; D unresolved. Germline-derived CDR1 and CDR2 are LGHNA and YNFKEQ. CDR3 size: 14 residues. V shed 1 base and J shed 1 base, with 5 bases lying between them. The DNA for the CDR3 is TGTGCCAGCAGCCAAGCCGTGAGCAATCAGCCCCAGCATTTT. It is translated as CASSQAVSNQPQHF.

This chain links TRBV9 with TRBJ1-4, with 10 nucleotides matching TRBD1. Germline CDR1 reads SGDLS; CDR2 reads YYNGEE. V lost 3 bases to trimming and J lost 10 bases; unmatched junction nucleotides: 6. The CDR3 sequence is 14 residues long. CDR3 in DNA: TGTGCCAGCAGCGCGGGACAGGGGTTGGGAAAACTGTTTTTT. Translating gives CASSAGQGLGKLFF.

CDR3 coding DNA: TGTGCCAGCAGCATGAGCTCCTATAATTCACCCCTCCACTTT. Amino acids: CASSMSSYNSPLHF. The chain links TRBV5-4 to TRBJ1-6, with D hard to call. The CDR3 is 14 amino acids. V was cut by 4 bases and J by 0 bases, with 5 bases left in between. Germline CDR1 reads SGHNT; CDR2 reads YYREEE (reference sequence). The complete variable domain, with remaining parts taken from reference TRBV5-4 and TRBJ1-6, reads ETGVTQSPTHLIKTRGQQVTLRCSSQSGHNTVSWYQQALGQGPQFIFQYYREEENGRGNFPPRFSGLQFPNYSSELNVNALELDDSALYLCASSMSSYNSPLHFGNGTRLTVT.

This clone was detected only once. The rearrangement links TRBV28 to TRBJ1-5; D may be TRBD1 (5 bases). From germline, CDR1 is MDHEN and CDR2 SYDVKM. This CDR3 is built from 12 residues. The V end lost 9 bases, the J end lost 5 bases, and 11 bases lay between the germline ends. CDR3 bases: TGTGCCAGTCGACAGACAGATCAGCCCCAGCATTTT. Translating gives CASRQTDQPQHF.

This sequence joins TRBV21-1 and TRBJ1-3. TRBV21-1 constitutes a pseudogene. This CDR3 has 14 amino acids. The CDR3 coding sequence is TGTGCCAGCGTTGGAGGGGTGCATGGAAACACCATATATTTT. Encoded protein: CASVGGVHGNTIYF.

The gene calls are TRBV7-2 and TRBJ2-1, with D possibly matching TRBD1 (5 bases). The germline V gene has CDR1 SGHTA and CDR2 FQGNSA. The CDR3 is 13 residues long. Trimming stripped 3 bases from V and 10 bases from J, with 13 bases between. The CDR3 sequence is CASSLTATMEQFF. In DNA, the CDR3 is TGTGCCAGCAGCTTGACAGCTACAATGGAGCAGTTCTTC.

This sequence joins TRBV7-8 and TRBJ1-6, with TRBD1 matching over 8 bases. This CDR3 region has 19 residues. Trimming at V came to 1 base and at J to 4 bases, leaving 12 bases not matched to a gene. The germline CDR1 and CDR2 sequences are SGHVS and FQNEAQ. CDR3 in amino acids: CASSLVGAGQGGYNSPLHF. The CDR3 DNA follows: TGTGCCAGCAGCTTAGTCGGTGCAGGACAGGGTGGATATAATTCACCCCTCCACTTT.

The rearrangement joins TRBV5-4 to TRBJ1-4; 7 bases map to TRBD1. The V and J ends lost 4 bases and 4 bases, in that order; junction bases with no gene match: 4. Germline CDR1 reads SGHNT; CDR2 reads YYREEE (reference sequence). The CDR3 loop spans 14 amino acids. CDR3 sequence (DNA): TGTGCCAGCAGCACGGACAGGTATAATGAAAAACTGTTTTTT. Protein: CASSTDRYNEKLFF.

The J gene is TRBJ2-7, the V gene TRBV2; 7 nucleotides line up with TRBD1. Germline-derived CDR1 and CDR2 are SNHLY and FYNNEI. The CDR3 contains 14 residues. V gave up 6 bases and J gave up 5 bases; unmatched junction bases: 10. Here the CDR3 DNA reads TGTGCCAGCAGAGACAGGGTCAGTCGAAACGAGCAGTACTTC. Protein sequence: CASRDRVSRNEQYF. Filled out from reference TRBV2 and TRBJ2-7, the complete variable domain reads EPEVTQTPSHQVTQMGQEVILRCVPISNHLYFYWYRQILGQKVEFLVSFYNNEISEKSEIFDDQFSVERPDGSNFTLKIRSTKLEDSAMYFCASRDRVSRNEQYFGPGTRLTVT.

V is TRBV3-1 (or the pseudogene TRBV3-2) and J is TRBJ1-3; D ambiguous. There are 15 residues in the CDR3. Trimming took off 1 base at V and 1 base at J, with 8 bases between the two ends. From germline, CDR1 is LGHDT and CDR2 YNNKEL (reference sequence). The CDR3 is CASSQADNSGNTIYF. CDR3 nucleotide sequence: TGTGCCAGCAGCCAAGCTGACAATTCTGGAAACACCATATATTTT.

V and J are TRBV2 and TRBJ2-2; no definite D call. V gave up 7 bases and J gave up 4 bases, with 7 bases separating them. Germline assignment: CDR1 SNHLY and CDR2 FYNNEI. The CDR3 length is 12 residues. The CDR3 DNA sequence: TGTGCCAGCACCTTCCTCACCGGGGAGCTGTTTTTT. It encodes CASTFLTGELFF. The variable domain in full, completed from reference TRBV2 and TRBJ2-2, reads EPEVTQTPSHQVTQMGQEVILRCVPISNHLYFYWYRQILGQKVEFLVSFYNNEISEKSEIFDDQFSVERPDGSNFTLKIRSTKLEDSAMYFCASTFLTGELFFGEGSRLTVL.

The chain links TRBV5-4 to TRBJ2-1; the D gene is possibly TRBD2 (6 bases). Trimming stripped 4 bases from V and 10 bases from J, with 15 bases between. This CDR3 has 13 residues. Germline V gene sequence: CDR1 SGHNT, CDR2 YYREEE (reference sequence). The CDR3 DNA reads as TGTGCCAGCAGCGCGGGGTCTGGGAGGGAGCAGTTCTTC. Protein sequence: CASSAGSGREQFF.

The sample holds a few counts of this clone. CDR3 region: CASSDRVWGQQKANYGYTF. CDR3 nucleotides: TGTGCCAGCAGTGATCGTGTTTGGGGACAGCAGAAGGCTAACTATGGCTACACCTTC. The chain couples TRBV2 to TRBJ1-2; 7 bases are shared with TRBD1. The CDR3 consists of 19 residues. Looked up from germline, CDR1 is SNHLY and CDR2 is FYNNEI. V shed 3 bases and J 0 bases; nucleotides not matched to a gene: 16. The full variable domain, its missing parts supplied by reference TRBV2 and TRBJ1-2, is EPEVTQTPSHQVTQMGQEVILRCVPISNHLYFYWYRQILGQKVEFLVSFYNNEISEKSEIFDDQFSVERPDGSNFTLKIRSTKLEDSAMYFCASSDRVWGQQKANYGYTFGSGTRLTVV.

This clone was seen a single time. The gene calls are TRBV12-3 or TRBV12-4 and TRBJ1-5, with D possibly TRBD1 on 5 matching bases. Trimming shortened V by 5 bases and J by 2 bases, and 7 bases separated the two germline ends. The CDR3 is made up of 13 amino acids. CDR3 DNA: TGTGCCAGCAGTGCGGGGGGCAATCAGCCCCAGCATTTT. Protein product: CASSAGGNQPQHF.

In nucleotides, the CDR3 is TGTGCCACCAGTCCCAGGGAAACCGGGGAGCTGTTTTTT. Residues: CATSPRETGELFF. This chain connects TRBV24-1 to TRBJ2-2; TRBD1 might be the D (5 bases). Germline CDR1 KGHDR, CDR2 SFDVKD. This CDR3 region has 13 residues. V lost 6 bases, J lost 5 bases, and 9 bases lay in between.

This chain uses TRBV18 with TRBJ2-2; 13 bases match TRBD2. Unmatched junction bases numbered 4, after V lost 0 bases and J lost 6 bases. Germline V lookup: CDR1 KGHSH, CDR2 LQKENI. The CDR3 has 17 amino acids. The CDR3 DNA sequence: TGTGCCAGCTCACCACCAGGACTAGCGGGGGTTTCCGGGGAGCTGTTTTTT. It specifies CASSPPGLAGVSGELFF.